This T cell receptor beta chain was observed in a study of T cell responses to AZD1222 COVID-19 vaccine. Study in general: Researchers grouped second doses given at about 4 or about 12 weeks into one pool.

This clone was detected only once. In germline, CDR1 is SGDLS, CDR2 YYNGEE. Trimming removed 0 bases from V and 0 bases from J; junction bases left unmatched: 3. The CDR3 has 16 amino acids. Profiling relied on immunoSEQ multiplex PCR, and the TCRdb table lists in-frame clones only, not all of them. The table has about 140,000 clones, 90% to 95% seen once. This sequence originates from an adult in good health. The specimen comprised peripheral blood, sampled on day 0 of AZD1222 vaccination. The chain recombines TRBV9 with TRBJ2-7; 10 positions match TRBD2. The CDR3 nucleotides are TGTGCCAGCAGCGTAGGGGGACTAGCGCGCTCCTACGAGCAGTACTTC. This codes for CASSVGGLARSYEQYF.